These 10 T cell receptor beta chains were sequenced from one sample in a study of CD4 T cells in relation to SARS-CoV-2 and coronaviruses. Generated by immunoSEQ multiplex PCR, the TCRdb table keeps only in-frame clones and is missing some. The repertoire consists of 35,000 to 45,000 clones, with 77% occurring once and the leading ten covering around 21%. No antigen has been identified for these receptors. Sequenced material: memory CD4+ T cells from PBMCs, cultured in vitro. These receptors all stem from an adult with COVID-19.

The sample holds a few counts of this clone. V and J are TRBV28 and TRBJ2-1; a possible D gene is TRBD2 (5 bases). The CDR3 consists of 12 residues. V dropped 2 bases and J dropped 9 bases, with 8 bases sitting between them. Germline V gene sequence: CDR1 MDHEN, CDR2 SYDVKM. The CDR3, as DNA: TGTGCCAGCAGTTTACGGGGAGTTGAGCAGTTCTTC. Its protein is CASSLRGVEQFF.

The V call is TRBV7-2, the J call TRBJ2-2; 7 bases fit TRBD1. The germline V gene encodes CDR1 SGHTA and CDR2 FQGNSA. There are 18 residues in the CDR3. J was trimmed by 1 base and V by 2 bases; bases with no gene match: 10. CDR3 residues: CASSLSAVTGQNTGELFF. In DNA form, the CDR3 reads TGTGCCAGCAGCTTATCGGCGGTGACAGGGCAGAACACCGGGGAGCTGTTTTTT.

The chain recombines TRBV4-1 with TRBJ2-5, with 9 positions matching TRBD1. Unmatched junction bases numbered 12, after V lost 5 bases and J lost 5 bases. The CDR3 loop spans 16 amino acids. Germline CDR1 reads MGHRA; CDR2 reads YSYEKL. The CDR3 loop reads CASSTIPGQGRETQYF. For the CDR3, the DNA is TGCGCCAGCAGCACAATTCCGGGACAGGGTCGGGAGACCCAGTACTTC.

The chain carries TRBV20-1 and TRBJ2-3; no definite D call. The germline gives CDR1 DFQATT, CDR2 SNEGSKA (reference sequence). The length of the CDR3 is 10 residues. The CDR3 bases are TGCAGCCATAAGCCATGGGCGCAGTATTTT. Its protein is CSHKPWAQYF.

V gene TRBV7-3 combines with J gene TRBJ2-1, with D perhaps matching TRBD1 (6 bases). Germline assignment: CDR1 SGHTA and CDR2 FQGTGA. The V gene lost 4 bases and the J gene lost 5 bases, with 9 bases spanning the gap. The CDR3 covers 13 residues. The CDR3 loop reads CASSSRQDNEQFF. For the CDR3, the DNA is TGTGCCAGCAGCTCCCGACAGGACAATGAGCAGTTCTTC.

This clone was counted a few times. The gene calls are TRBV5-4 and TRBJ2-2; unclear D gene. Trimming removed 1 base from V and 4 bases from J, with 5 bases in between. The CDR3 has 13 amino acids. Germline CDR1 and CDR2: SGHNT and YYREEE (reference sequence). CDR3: CASSLRLTGELFF. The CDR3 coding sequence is TGTGCCAGCAGCTTGAGGCTCACCGGGGAGCTGTTTTTT.

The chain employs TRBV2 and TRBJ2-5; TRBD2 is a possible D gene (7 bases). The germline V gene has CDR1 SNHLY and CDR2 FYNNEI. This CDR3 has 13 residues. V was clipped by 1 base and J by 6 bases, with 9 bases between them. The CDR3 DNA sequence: TGTGCCAGCAGTGAAGGGGGGGGGCAGACCCAGTACTTC. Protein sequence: CASSEGGGQTQYF.

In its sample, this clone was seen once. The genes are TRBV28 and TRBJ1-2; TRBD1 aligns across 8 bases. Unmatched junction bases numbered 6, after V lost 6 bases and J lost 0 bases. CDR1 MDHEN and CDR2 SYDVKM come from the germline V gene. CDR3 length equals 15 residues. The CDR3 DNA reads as TGTGCCAGCAGAGGAGAGACAGGGGCTAACTATGGCTACACCTTC. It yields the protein CASRGETGANYGYTF.

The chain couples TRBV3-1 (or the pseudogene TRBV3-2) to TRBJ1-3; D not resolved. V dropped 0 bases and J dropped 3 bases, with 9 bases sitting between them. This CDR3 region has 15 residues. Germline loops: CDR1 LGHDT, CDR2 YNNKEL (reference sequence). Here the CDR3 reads CASSQDRAVGNTIYF. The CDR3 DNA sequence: TGTGCCAGCAGCCAAGATCGGGCGGTTGGAAACACCATATATTTT.

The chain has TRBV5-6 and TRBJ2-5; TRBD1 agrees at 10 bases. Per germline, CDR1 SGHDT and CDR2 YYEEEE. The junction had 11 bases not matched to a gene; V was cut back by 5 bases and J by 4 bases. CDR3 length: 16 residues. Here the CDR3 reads CASRRTGGGNRETQYF. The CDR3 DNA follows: TGTGCCAGCAGGCGGACAGGGGGGGGGAATCGAGAGACCCAGTACTTC.